The source of this TCR beta chain is a study of blood T cell repertoires in COVID-19. About the study: The analysed material was cDNA or gDNA that came from T cells, B-cell-depleted T cells, or PBMCs.

Repertoires were generated with immunoSEQ multiplex PCR, while TCRdb's copy carries only in-frame clones and drops some. The sample includes fewer than 350,000 clones, about nine tenths seen only once; the top ten take approximately 5.2%. This CDR3 contains 15 residues. This study enrolled people aged roughly 18 to 100 from under 25 US geographic areas. All recovered Cohort 3 donors got two negative PCRs, got clearance, or saw symptom resolution. The TCR sequence derives from a man aged 55 to 69 who had recovered from COVID-19. Sample: PBMCs or T cells enriched from blood (not recorded which). The chain links TRBV21-1 to TRBJ2-1; the listed D gene, TRBD2, was not tested against the DNA. TRBV21-1 corresponds to a pseudogene. The CDR3, as DNA: TGTGCCAGCACCTCCGACTCCCACTCCTACAATGAGCAGTTCTTC. It encodes CASTSDSHSYNEQFF.